This T cell receptor beta chain was sequenced during a study of blood T cell repertoires in COVID-19. Turning to the study itself: Material from acute and convalescent COVID-19 was sourced from the United States, Italy and Spain. Sources were T cells, B-cell-depleted T cells, or PBMCs; the material itself was cDNA or gDNA.

The age range of participants was roughly 18 to 90 years, with residence in around 22 US areas. The CDR3 length is 15 residues. V lost 2 bases, J lost 4 bases, and 15 bases lay in between. Germline CDR1 SGHDT, CDR2 YYEEEE. This clone has only one observation. Original handling: Cell counts per sample came from amplifying reference gene primers. Sequencing was performed with immunoSEQ multiplex PCR; in TCRdb, only in-frame clones are kept and a portion is missing. Clone size and the V and J calls come from that table; the DNA yielded D and trimming. The sample lists under 300,000 clones; roughly nine tenths were seen once.

The source of this sequence is a woman in her forties or fifties who had recovered from COVID-19. The chain couples TRBV5-6 to TRBJ1-2, with a weak D call TRBD1 (6 bases). The material sequenced was PBMCs or T cells enriched from blood (not recorded which). CDR3 in amino acids: CASSFPTGTTYGYTF. The CDR3 region has the DNA TGTGCCAGCAGCTTTCCGACAGGAACCACCTATGGCTACACCTTC.